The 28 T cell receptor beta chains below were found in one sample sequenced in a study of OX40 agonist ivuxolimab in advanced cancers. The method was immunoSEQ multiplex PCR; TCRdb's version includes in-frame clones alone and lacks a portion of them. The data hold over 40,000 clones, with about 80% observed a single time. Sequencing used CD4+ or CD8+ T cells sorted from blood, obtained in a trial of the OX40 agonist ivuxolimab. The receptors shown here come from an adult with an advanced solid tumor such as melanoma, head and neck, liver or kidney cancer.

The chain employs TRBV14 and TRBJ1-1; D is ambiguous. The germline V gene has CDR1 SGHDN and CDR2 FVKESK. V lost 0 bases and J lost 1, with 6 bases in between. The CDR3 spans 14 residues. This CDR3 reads CASSQEVSNTEAFF. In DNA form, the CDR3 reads TGTGCCAGCAGCCAAGAGGTCTCGAACACTGAAGCTTTCTTT. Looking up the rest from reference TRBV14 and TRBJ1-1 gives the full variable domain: EAGVTQFPSHSVIEKGQTVTLRCDPISGHDNLYWYRRVMGKEIKFLLHFVKESKQDESGMPNNRFLAERTGGTYSTLKVQPAELEDSGVYFCASSQEVSNTEAFFGQGTRLTVV.

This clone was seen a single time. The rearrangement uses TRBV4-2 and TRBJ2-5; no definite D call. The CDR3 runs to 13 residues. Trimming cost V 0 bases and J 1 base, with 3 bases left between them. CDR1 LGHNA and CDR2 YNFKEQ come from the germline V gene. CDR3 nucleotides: TGTGCCAGCAGCCAAGAGTTCCAAGAGACCCAGTACTTC. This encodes CASSQEFQETQYF.

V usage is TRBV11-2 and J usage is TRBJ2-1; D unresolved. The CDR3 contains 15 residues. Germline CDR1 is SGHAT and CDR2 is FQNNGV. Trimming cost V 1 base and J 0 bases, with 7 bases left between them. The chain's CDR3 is CASSLVHPSYNEQFF. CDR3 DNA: TGTGCCAGCAGCTTAGTCCACCCCTCCTACAATGAGCAGTTCTTC.

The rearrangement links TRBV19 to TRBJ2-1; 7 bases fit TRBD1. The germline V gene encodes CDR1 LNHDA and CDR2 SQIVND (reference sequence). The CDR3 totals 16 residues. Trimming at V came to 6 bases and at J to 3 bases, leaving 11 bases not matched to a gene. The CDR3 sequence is CASSPGPGQYYNEQFF. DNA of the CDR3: TGTGCCAGTAGCCCTGGACCGGGACAGTACTACAATGAGCAGTTCTTC.

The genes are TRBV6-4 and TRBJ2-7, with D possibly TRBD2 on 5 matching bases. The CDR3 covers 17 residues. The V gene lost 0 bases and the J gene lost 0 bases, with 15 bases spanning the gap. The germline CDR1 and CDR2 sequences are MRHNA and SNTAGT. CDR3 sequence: CASSDSGAATSSYEQYF. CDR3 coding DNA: TGTGCCAGCAGTGACTCGGGAGCGGCGACGAGCTCCTACGAGCAGTACTTC.

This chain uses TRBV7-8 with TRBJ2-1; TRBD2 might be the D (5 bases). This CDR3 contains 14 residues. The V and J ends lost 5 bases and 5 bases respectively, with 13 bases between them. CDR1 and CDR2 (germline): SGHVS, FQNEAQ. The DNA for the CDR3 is TGTGCCAGCAGCCCCGACTTCGGGAACAATGAGCAGTTCTTC. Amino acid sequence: CASSPDFGNNEQFF.

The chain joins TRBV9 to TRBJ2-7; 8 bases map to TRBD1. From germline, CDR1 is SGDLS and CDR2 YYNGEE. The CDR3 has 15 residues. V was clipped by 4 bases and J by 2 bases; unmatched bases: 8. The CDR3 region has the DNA TGTGCCAGCAGCCCGACGGACAGGGTGACCTACGAGCAGTACTTC. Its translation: CASSPTDRVTYEQYF.

CDR3 sequence: CASRFSTGQLYEQYF. Here the CDR3 DNA reads TGTGCCAGTAGATTCAGTACGGGACAGCTCTACGAGCAGTACTTC. J is TRBJ2-7 and V is TRBV19; 7 bases agree with TRBD1. From germline, CDR1 is LNHDA and CDR2 SQIVND (reference sequence). The CDR3 totals 15 residues. Trimming removed 6 bases from V and 3 bases from J; junction bases left unmatched: 11.

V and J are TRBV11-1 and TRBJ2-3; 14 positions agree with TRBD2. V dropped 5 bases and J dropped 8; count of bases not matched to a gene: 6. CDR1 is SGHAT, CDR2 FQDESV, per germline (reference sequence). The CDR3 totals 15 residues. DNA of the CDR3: TGTGCCAGCAGCCGACTAGCGGGGGGGCCTACTACGCAGTATTTT. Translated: CASSRLAGGPTTQYF.

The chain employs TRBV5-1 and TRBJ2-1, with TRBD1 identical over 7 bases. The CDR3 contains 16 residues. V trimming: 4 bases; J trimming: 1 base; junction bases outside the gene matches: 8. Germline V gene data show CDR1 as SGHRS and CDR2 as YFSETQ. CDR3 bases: TGCGCCAGCAGCCTGGCAGGGGGTAAATCCTACAATGAGCAGTTCTTC. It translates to CASSLAGGKSYNEQFF.

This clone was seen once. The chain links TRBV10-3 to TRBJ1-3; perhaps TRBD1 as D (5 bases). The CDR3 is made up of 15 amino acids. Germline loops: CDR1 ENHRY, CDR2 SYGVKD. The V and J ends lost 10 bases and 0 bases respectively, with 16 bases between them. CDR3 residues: CATTSGTYSGNTIYF. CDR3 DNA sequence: TGTGCCACCACGTCCGGGACCTACTCTGGAAACACCATATATTTT.

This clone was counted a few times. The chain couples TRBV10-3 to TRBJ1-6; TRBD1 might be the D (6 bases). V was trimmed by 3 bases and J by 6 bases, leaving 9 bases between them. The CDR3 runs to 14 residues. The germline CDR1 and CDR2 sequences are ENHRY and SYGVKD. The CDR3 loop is CAISEGQRNSPLHF. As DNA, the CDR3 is TGTGCCATCAGTGAAGGACAGCGTAATTCACCCCTCCACTTT.

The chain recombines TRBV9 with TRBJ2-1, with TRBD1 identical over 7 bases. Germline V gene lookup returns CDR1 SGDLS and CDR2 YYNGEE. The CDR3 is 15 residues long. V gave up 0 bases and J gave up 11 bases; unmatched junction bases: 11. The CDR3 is CASSVGGTDTMKQFF. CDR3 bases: TGTGCCAGCAGCGTAGGGGGGACAGATACAATGAAGCAGTTCTTC.

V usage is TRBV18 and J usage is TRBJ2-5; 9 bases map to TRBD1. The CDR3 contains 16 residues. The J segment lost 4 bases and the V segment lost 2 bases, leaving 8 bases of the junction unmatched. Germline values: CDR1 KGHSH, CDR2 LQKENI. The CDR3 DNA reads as TGTGCCAGCTCACCAAAATCGCGACAGGGGGGAGAGACCCAGTACTTC. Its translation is CASSPKSRQGGETQYF.

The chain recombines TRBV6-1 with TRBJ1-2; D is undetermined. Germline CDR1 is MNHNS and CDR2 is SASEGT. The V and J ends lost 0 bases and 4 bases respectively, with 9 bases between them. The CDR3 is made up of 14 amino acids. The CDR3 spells CASSEATGSYGYTF. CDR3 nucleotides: TGTGCCAGCAGTGAAGCCACCGGGAGCTATGGCTACACCTTC.

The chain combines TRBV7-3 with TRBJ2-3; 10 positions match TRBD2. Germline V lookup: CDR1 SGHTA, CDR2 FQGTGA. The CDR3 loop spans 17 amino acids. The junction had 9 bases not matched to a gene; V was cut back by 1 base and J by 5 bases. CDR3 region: CASSLRPSGGAGDTQYF. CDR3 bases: TGTGCCAGCAGCTTAAGGCCGAGCGGGGGGGCCGGAGATACGCAGTATTTT.

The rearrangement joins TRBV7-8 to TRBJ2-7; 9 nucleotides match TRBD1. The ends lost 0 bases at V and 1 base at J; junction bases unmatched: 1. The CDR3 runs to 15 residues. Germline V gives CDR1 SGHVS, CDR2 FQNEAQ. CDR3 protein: CASSLATGGSYEQYF. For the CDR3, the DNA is TGTGCCAGCAGCTTAGCGACAGGGGGGTCCTACGAGCAGTACTTC.

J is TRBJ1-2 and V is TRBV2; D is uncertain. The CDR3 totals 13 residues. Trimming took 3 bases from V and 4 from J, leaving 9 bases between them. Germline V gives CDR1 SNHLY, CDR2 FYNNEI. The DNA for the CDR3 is TGTGCCAGCAGTGAGGAAGCGGCCTATGGCTACACCTTC. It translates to CASSEEAAYGYTF.

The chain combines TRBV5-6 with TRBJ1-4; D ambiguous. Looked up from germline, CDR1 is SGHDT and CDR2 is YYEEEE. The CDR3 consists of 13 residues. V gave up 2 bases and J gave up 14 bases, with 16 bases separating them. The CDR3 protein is CASSLPSRERLFF. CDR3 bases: TGTGCCAGCAGCTTACCCTCTCGTGAGCGGCTGTTTTTT.

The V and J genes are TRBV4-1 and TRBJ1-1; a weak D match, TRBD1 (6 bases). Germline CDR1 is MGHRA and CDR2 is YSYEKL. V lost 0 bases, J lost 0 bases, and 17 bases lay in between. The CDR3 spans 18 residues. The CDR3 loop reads CASSQEGGGRRMNTEAFF. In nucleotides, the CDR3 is TGCGCCAGCAGCCAAGAAGGGGGAGGGCGAAGAATGAACACTGAAGCTTTCTTT.

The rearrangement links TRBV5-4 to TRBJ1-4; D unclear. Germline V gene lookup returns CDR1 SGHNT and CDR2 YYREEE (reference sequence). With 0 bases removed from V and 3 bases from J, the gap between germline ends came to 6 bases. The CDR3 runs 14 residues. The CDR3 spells CASSLDQSNEKLFF. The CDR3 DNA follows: TGTGCCAGCAGCTTGGACCAGTCTAATGAAAAACTGTTTTTT. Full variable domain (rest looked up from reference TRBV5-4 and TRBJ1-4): ETGVTQSPTHLIKTRGQQVTLRCSSQSGHNTVSWYQQALGQGPQFIFQYYREEENGRGNFPPRFSGLQFPNYSSELNVNALELDDSALYLCASSLDQSNEKLFFGSGTQLSVL.

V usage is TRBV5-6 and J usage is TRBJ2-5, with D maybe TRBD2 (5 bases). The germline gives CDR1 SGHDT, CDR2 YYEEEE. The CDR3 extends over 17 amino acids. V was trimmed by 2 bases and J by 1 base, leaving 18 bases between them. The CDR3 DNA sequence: TGTGCCAGCAGCTTCACCGGGCGGGCCAACCGCCAAGAGACCCAGTACTTC. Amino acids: CASSFTGRANRQETQYF. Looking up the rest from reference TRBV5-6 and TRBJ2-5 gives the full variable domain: DAGVTQSPTHLIKTRGQQVTLRCSPKSGHDTVSWYQQALGQGPQFIFQYYEEEERQRGNFPDRFSGHQFPNYSSELNVNALLLGDSALYLCASSFTGRANRQETQYFGPGTRLLVL.

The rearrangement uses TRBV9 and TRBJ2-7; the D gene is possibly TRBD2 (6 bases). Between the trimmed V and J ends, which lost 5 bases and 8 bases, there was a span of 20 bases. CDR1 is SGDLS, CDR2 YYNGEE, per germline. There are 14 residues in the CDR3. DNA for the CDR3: TGTGCCAGCAGTGCGGAGGGGCTAACGGGCCAGCAGTACTTC. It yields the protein CASSAEGLTGQQYF.

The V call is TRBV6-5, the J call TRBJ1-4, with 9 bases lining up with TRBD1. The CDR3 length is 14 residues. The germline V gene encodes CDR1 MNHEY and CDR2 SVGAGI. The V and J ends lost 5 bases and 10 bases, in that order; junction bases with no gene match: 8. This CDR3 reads CASSQGQGPGKLFF. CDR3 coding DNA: TGTGCCAGCAGTCAGGGACAGGGACCAGGAAAACTGTTTTTT.

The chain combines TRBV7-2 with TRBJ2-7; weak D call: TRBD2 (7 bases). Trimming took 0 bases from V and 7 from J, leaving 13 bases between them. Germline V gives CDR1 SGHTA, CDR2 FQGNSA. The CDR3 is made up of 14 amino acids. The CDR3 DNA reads TGTGCCAGCAGCTTAGCGCCGGGGGGCTGGGAGCAGTACTTC. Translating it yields CASSLAPGGWEQYF.

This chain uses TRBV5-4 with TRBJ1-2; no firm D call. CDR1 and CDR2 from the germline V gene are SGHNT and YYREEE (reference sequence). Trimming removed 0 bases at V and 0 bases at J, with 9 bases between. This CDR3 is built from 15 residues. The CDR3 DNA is TGTGCCAGCAGCTTGGGAACCATCCCTAACTATGGCTACACCTTC. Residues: CASSLGTIPNYGYTF.

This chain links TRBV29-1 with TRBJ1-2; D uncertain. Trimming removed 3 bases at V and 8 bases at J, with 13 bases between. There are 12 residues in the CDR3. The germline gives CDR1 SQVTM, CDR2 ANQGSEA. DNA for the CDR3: TGCAGCGTTGACCCGGGCTCCCGCGGCTACACCTTC. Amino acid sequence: CSVDPGSRGYTF.

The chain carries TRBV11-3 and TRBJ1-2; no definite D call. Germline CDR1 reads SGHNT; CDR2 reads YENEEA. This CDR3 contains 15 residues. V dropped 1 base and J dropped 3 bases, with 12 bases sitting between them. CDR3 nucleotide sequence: TGTGCCAGCAGCTTAGGCCTGAATACCCACTATGGCTACACCTTC. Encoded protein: CASSLGLNTHYGYTF.